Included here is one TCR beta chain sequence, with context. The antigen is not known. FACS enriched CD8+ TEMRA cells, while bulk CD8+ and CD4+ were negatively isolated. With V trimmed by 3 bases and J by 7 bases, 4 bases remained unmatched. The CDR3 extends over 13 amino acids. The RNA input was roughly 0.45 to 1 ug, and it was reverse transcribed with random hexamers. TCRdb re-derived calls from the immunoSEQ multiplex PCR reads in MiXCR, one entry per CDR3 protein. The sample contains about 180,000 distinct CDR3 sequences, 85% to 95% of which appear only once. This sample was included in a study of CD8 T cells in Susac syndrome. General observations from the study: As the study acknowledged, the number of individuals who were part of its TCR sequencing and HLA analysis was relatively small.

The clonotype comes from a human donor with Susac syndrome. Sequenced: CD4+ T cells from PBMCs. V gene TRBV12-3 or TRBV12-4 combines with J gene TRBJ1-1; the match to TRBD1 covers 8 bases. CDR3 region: CASSFGQGGEAFF. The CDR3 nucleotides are TGTGCCAGCAGTTTCGGACAGGGTGGTGAAGCTTTCTTT.